The T cell receptor beta chain described here comes from a study of T-cell memory formation after mild COVID-19. MiXCR, run by TCRdb on the 5' RACE reads, gives a single entry per CDR3 protein. The sample records about 560,000 distinct CDR3 sequences, around 17% being singletons. Germline values: CDR1 SGHRS, CDR2 YFSETQ. V shed 4 bases and J 3 bases; nucleotides not matched to a gene: 6. CDR3 length equals 15 residues. This clonotype was sampled from an adult woman who had mild COVID-19 (a few samples of this study predate the infection). Cell type and time point are not known. Specimen: PBMCs or a T cell subset sorted from them (not recorded which). V usage is TRBV5-1 and J usage is TRBJ2-3; 9 bases align to TRBD1. This chain's CDR3 is CASSLQGAATDTQYF. For the CDR3, the DNA is TGCGCCAGCAGCCTACAGGGGGCAGCGACAGATACGCAGTATTTT.